A selection of T cell receptor beta chains follows, all from one sample in a study of regulatory T cells in long-lasting Graves disease. TCRdb fed the multiplex PCR reads into MiXCR, producing one record per CDR3 protein. The repertoire holds around 450,000 distinct CDR3 sequences, with roughly 15% as singletons. These records were also assigned to another study, of T cells in Graves' hyperthyroidism and ophthalmopathy.

The sequencing here drew on peripheral blood mononuclear cells (PBMCs), taken at new diagnosis, from a patient treated with antithyroid drugs. Every receptor here comes from a woman aged 35 to 49 with Graves disease. Both conserved end residues are part of each CDR3. The D gene is left open where the match is weak.

J gene,D gene,V gene,CDR3 protein
TRBJ2-2,.,TRBV4-2,CASSPSGQANTGELFF
TRBJ2-2,.,TRBV6-1,CASSGQEGYTGELFF
TRBJ2-1,.,TRBV18,CASSLGQFNEQFF
TRBJ2-5,TRBD2,TRBV27,CASSLGNLAGVGETQYF
TRBJ2-7,.,TRBV7-6,CASSPGSGPTYYEQYF
TRBJ2-1,TRBD2,TRBV7-8,CASSLVAGQGGRNEQFF
TRBJ1-5,TRBD1,TRBV19,CASSLTGGIDSNQPQHF
TRBJ2-1,.,TRBV19,CASSISLSSYNEQFF
TRBJ1-1,TRBD1,TRBV7-2,CASSKTGGNTEAFF
TRBJ1-1,.,TRBV7-2,CASSTGGGMGTEAFF
TRBJ1-1,TRBD1,TRBV27,CASSWDSLMNTEAFF
TRBJ2-7,.,TRBV5-1,CASSLGSRSEQYF
TRBJ2-2,TRBD1,TRBV30,CAWAGTGITGELFF
TRBJ2-3,TRBD2,TRBV6-1,CASTRTSGTDTQYF
TRBJ2-7,.,TRBV13,CASSLGTPPSSYEQYF
TRBJ2-1,.,TRBV4-2,CASSQEGSGWSYNEQFF
TRBJ2-1,TRBD2,TRBV12-3/TRBV12-4,CASSLASGNNEQFF
TRBJ2-5,TRBD2,TRBV12-3/TRBV12-4,CASSHTSGQETQYF
TRBJ1-4,.,TRBV18,CASSHNGGRGEKLFF
TRBJ2-5,TRBD1,TRBV27,CASSWTGVQETQYF
TRBJ2-1,TRBD2,TRBV12-3/TRBV12-4,CASSLSGLAGDFKEQFF
TRBJ2-7,.,TRBV5-5,CASTPGSGSYEQYF
TRBJ2-7,.,TRBV11-1,CASSLNAQSLAEQYF
TRBJ1-1,TRBD1,TRBV30,CASSPPRTGSTEAFF
TRBJ1-1,TRBD1,TRBV6-2/TRBV6-3,CASSYSTGAGNTEAFF
TRBJ2-1,.,TRBV20-1,CSASGTSYNEQFF
TRBJ2-7,.,TRBV29-1,CSVDVGTPSEQYF
TRBJ2-3,TRBD1,TRBV2,CATRDRGRLDTQYF
TRBJ2-3,.,TRBV20-1,CSCGISDTQYF
TRBJ2-3,.,TRBV20-1,CSARPGFRGMSTDTQYF
TRBJ1-2,TRBD1,TRBV7-9,CASSPPGQGGYGYTF
TRBJ2-1,TRBD2,TRBV5-1,CASRLAGEKYNEQFF
TRBJ1-5,.,TRBV28,CASIKQGNYSNQPQHF
TRBJ1-1,.,TRBV6-5,CASSYSGQGYTEASF
TRBJ1-3,TRBD1,TRBV9,CASSVRGDRAGNTIYF
TRBJ2-5,TRBD1,TRBV20-1,CSAEAWDRQETQYF
TRBJ2-7,TRBD2,TRBV2,CASSEEIGTSSDEQYF
TRBJ2-1,TRBD2,TRBV27,CASTPGLEYNEQFF
TRBJ2-2,TRBD2,TRBV24-1,CATSDAGGGYTGELFF
TRBJ2-5,.,TRBV6-5,CASSYNTRKETQYF
TRBJ2-3,TRBD2,TRBV29-1,CSVGSAGGRDTQYF
TRBJ2-2,TRBD2,TRBV9,CASSLYSGRASGELFF
TRBJ2-3,.,TRBV27,CASSWSRTGTDTQYF
TRBJ2-7,.,TRBV7-6,CASSPLGVYEQYF
TRBJ2-1,.,TRBV11-2,CASSFRGGQFF
TRBJ1-1,.,TRBV2,CASSEGPRGSHEAFF
TRBJ2-7,TRBD1,TRBV7-2,CASSWITPGGLNEQYF
TRBJ2-3,.,TRBV10-3,CAISGGDTQYF
.,TRBD1,TRBV5-6,CASSRDRGEEQFF
TRBJ1-4,TRBD1,TRBV6-1,CASSELDRGSEKLFF
TRBJ2-1,TRBD2,TRBV2,CASSENWSSGKAPYNEQFF
TRBJ2-1,.,TRBV6-2/TRBV6-3,CASSEMSTAARQFF
TRBJ1-2,.,TRBV3-1,CASSQVSGISGYTF